The 27 T cell receptor beta chains given below trace back to one sample, sequenced in a study of blood T cell repertoires in COVID-19. Method: immunoSEQ multiplex PCR; TCRdb's copy keeps in-frame clones and lacks some. The data show about 240,000 clones, approximately 91% seen once. Sequencing input: peripheral blood. The receptors originated from a young man with COVID-19, enrolled during active disease.

In this sample, this clone turned up once. The J gene is TRBJ1-2, the V gene TRBV2; the match to TRBD1 covers 9 bases. This CDR3 spans 13 amino acids. The V gene's germline CDR1 is SNHLY and CDR2 FYNNEI. The trim removed 8 bases at V and 0 bases at J, leaving 1 base unmatched. The CDR3 loop is CASRQGANYGYTF. CDR3 bases: TGTGCCAGCCGACAGGGGGCTAACTATGGCTACACCTTC. The entire variable domain, with the rest obtained from reference TRBV2 and TRBJ1-2, is as follows: EPEVTQTPSHQVTQMGQEVILRCVPISNHLYFYWYRQILGQKVEFLVSFYNNEISEKSEIFDDQFSVERPDGSNFTLKIRSTKLEDSAMYFCASRQGANYGYTFGSGTRLTVV.

The V call is TRBV27, the J call TRBJ2-1; 7 positions match TRBD1. Germline loops: CDR1 MNHEY, CDR2 SMNVEV (reference sequence). The trim removed 8 bases at V and 4 bases at J, leaving 14 bases unmatched. The CDR3 length is 16 residues. CDR3 DNA sequence: TGTGCCAGCCCAGATATGGTGAGGGGGCCATACAATGAGCAGTTCTTC. It yields the protein CASPDMVRGPYNEQFF.

The V and J genes are TRBV19 and TRBJ1-3; D is uncertain. This CDR3 is 15 amino acids long. Germline V gene sequence: CDR1 LNHDA, CDR2 SQIVND (reference sequence). Trimming pared 3 bases from V and 0 bases from J, leaving 9 bases between. The CDR3, as DNA: TGTGCCAGTAGTATTGCCGCGAGCTCTGGAAACACCATATATTTT. Encoded protein: CASSIAASSGNTIYF.

The J gene is TRBJ1-1, the V gene TRBV6-6; a possible D gene is TRBD1 (6 bases). CDR3 length: 13 residues. V was shortened by 6 bases and J by 4 bases, with 12 bases between the two germline ends. Germline V gene sequence: CDR1 MNHNY, CDR2 SVGAGI (reference sequence). This chain's CDR3 is CASRGGGATEAFF. CDR3 bases: TGTGCCAGCAGAGGGGGAGGGGCCACTGAAGCTTTCTTT.

The J gene is TRBJ1-2, the V gene TRBV20-1; perhaps TRBD1 as D (6 bases). Germline CDR1 is DFQATT and CDR2 is SNEGSKA (reference sequence). V lost 3 bases and J lost 8, with 13 bases in between. The CDR3 has 12 residues. The CDR3 reads CSASHGGGGYTF. CDR3 coding DNA: TGCAGTGCTAGTCATGGGGGCGGCGGCTACACCTTC.

This chain links TRBV7-2 with TRBJ2-1; D unclear. Germline V gene lookup returns CDR1 SGHTA and CDR2 FQGNSA. This CDR3 is 13 amino acids long. Trimming stripped 5 bases from V and 5 bases from J, with 10 bases between. The CDR3 DNA reads as TGTGCCAGCAGCCCGAGCCTTCACAATGAGCAGTTCTTC. It encodes CASSPSLHNEQFF.

CDR3 protein: CAISDSGTGREQYF. DNA for the CDR3: TGTGCCATCAGTGATTCCGGGACAGGGCGAGAGCAGTACTTC. The chain combines TRBV10-3 with TRBJ2-7; 9 bases are shared with TRBD1. V gave up 3 bases and J gave up 7 bases; unmatched junction bases: 7. CDR3 length: 14 amino acids. Germline CDR1 ENHRY, CDR2 SYGVKD.

The rearrangement uses TRBV2 and TRBJ2-1; TRBD1 agrees at 9 bases. Looked up from germline, CDR1 is SNHLY and CDR2 is FYNNEI. Trimming took 7 bases from V and 4 from J; bases not matched to a gene: 8. This CDR3 spans 15 amino acids. CDR3 nucleotide sequence: TGTGCCAGCAAGAGACGACAGGGGGGTTACAATGAGCAGTTCTTC. Protein sequence: CASKRRQGGYNEQFF.

The CDR3: CSVAGGNQPQHF. In DNA form, the CDR3 reads TGCAGCGTTGCAGGGGGCAATCAGCCCCAGCATTTT. The chain joins TRBV29-1 to TRBJ1-5; D possibly corresponds to TRBD1 (6 bases). Trimming stripped 4 bases from V and 2 bases from J, with 6 bases between. CDR3 size: 12 residues. The germline gives CDR1 SQVTM, CDR2 ANQGSEA.

The chain links TRBV7-9 to TRBJ1-5; D is uncertain. Deletions cut 3 bases from V and 3 bases from J, with 3 bases between. Germline V gene sequence: CDR1 SEHNR, CDR2 FQNEAQ (reference sequence). The CDR3 has 12 amino acids. DNA for the CDR3: TGTGCCAGCAGCTTTCTCAATCAGCCCCAGCATTTT. As protein: CASSFLNQPQHF.

The chain employs TRBV3-1 (or the pseudogene TRBV3-2) and TRBJ2-7; 14 nucleotides line up with TRBD2. Losses at the gene ends were 4 bases for V and 0 bases for J; bases not matched to a gene: 2. Looked up from germline, CDR1 is LGHDT and CDR2 is YNNKEL (reference sequence). CDR3 length: 16 residues. CDR3 loop: CASSRTSGGFSYEQYF. CDR3 coding DNA: TGTGCCAGCAGCCGGACTAGCGGGGGGTTCTCCTACGAGCAGTACTTC.

The V call is TRBV10-3, the J call TRBJ1-5, with no clear D. Germline V gives CDR1 ENHRY, CDR2 SYGVKD. V shed 3 bases and J shed 3 bases, with 9 bases lying between them. This CDR3 spans 14 amino acids. CDR3 residues: CAISETADNQPQHF. CDR3 DNA sequence: TGTGCCATCAGTGAAACAGCGGACAATCAGCCCCAGCATTTT.

This clone has only a few counts. This same CDR3 is encoded by further DNA sequences in the sample. The rearrangement joins TRBV5-1 to TRBJ1-2, with D possibly TRBD1 on 5 matching bases. Trimming took 0 bases from V and 2 from J, leaving 5 bases between them. The germline V gene encodes CDR1 SGHRS and CDR2 YFSETQ. The CDR3 has 13 amino acids. The DNA for the CDR3 is TGCGCCAGCAGCTTGGGACAGAACTATGGCTACACCTTC. Amino acid sequence: CASSLGQNYGYTF.

The chain uses TRBV19 and TRBJ2-3; 9 bases align to TRBD2. Per germline, CDR1 LNHDA and CDR2 SQIVND (reference sequence). This CDR3 has 17 residues. With V trimmed by 4 bases and J by 0 bases, 8 bases remained unmatched. As DNA, the CDR3 is TGTGCCAGTAGTAAGACGACTAGCGGAACTAGCACAGATACGCAGTATTTT. Translated: CASSKTTSGTSTDTQYF.

The rearrangement joins TRBV10-1 to TRBJ1-2; TRBD1 might be the D (6 bases). The germline V gene has CDR1 WNHNN and CDR2 SYGVQD (reference sequence). The V and J ends lost 0 bases and 4 bases respectively, with 18 bases between them. This CDR3 is 17 amino acids long. CDR3 in DNA: TGCGCCAGCAGTGAGTCAGGGGATCCTACAGGGATCTATGGCTACACCTTC. It encodes CASSESGDPTGIYGYTF.

The V gene is TRBV5-1, the J gene TRBJ1-5; 10 nucleotides line up with TRBD1. Looked up from germline, CDR1 is SGHRS and CDR2 is YFSETQ. V gave up 0 bases and J gave up 1 base; unmatched junction bases: 7. CDR3 length: 18 residues. As DNA, the CDR3 is TGCGCCAGCAGCTTGGGGAGACAGGGGGCGGGAAGCAATCAGCCCCAGCATTTT. Its protein is CASSLGRQGAGSNQPQHF.

This sequence joins TRBV18 and TRBJ1-2, with 7 bases that match TRBD1. The CDR3 totals 16 residues. Germline V gene data show CDR1 as KGHSH and CDR2 as LQKENI. With V trimmed by 2 bases and J by 4 bases, 10 bases remained unmatched. The CDR3 nucleotides read TGTGCCAGCTCACCAACCGGGACAGATGCCCTCTATGGCTACACCTTC. Amino acid sequence: CASSPTGTDALYGYTF.

The genes are TRBV6-5 and TRBJ2-3; 11 nucleotides agree with TRBD2. The V gene's germline CDR1 is MNHEY and CDR2 SVGAGI. The J segment lost 3 bases and the V segment lost 10 bases, leaving 6 bases of the junction unmatched. CDR3 length: 14 amino acids. CDR3 nucleotides: TGTGCCACCGTAGCGGGGGGGCTTACAGATACGCAGTATTTT. Translated, it gives CATVAGGLTDTQYF.

The count of this clone is one. J is TRBJ2-3 and V is TRBV10-3; 8 bases fit TRBD2. V dropped 6 bases and J dropped 1; count of bases not matched to a gene: 6. CDR1 is ENHRY and CDR2 is SYGVKD in the germline V gene. CDR3 size: 15 residues. The CDR3 DNA reads TGTGCCATCAGCATTAGCGGGGCCCGCACAGATACGCAGTATTTT. Translating it yields CAISISGARTDTQYF.

The V and J genes are TRBV6-5 and TRBJ2-7; 8 positions match TRBD1. Per germline, CDR1 MNHEY and CDR2 SVGAGI. Losses at the gene ends were 6 bases for V and 2 bases for J; bases not matched to a gene: 6. The length of the CDR3 is 14 residues. In DNA, the CDR3 is TGTGCCAGCAGCGGTAGGACAGGGACCTACGAGCAGTACTTC. Translating gives CASSGRTGTYEQYF.

The V and J genes are TRBV13 and TRBJ2-5; TRBD1 agrees at 11 bases. CDR1 and CDR2 from the germline V gene are PRHDT and FYEKMQ (reference sequence). The J segment lost 5 bases and the V segment lost 5 bases, leaving 4 bases of the junction unmatched. CDR3 length equals 14 residues. Here the CDR3 DNA reads TGTGCCAGCAGCGGGGACAGGGGGTTGGAGACCCAGTACTTC. Encoded protein: CASSGDRGLETQYF.

The chain employs TRBV4-1 and TRBJ1-2; D not resolved. The CDR3 runs to 15 residues. V lost 0 bases and J lost 5, with 13 bases in between. Germline CDR1 is MGHRA and CDR2 is YSYEKL. The CDR3 DNA reads as TGCGCCAGCAGCCAAGAGAGGGAGGGCTTTTATGGCTACACCTTC. Translated, it gives CASSQEREGFYGYTF.

This clone has just one count. The gene calls are TRBV11-1 and TRBJ1-4; 7 bases line up with TRBD1. The J segment lost 3 bases and the V segment lost 5 bases, leaving 3 bases of the junction unmatched. CDR1 is SGHAT, CDR2 FQDESV, per germline (reference sequence). The CDR3 is made up of 14 amino acids. As DNA, the CDR3 is TGTGCCAGCAGCACAGGGGTAGCTAATGAAAAACTGTTTTTT. This gives the protein CASSTGVANEKLFF.

This chain connects TRBV7-9 to TRBJ1-5; TRBD1 agrees at 10 bases. The length of the CDR3 is 18 residues. Germline-derived CDR1 and CDR2 are SEHNR and FQNEAQ (reference sequence). V dropped 6 bases and J dropped 1; count of bases not matched to a gene: 12. CDR3 DNA sequence: TGTGCCAGCAGATCCTTCCGGGACAGGGGTTTGAGCAATCAGCCCCAGCATTTT. Translation: CASRSFRDRGLSNQPQHF.

The chain couples TRBV6-6 to TRBJ2-7, with 7 bases lining up with TRBD1. Germline CDR1 is MNHNY and CDR2 is SVGAGI (reference sequence). J gave up 3 bases and V 5 bases, and 7 bases lay outside the gene matches. The CDR3 is 14 residues long. The CDR3 DNA sequence: TGTGCCAGCAGTCACCGGGACAGCTACTACGAGCAGTACTTC. Amino acids: CASSHRDSYYEQYF.

The rearrangement uses TRBV29-1 and TRBJ1-5; TRBD1 matches at 8 bases. Germline trimming cut 1 base from V and 0 bases from J; bases unmatched to any gene: 11. In germline, CDR1 is SQVTM, CDR2 ANQGSEA. CDR3 length equals 18 residues. CDR3 coding DNA: TGCAGCGTTGAAGTTTCGGGACAGGAGGGTTATAGCAATCAGCCCCAGCATTTT. Translated, it gives CSVEVSGQEGYSNQPQHF.

The chain carries TRBV7-9 and TRBJ2-7, with 8 bases aligning to TRBD1. V trimming: 5 bases; J trimming: 5 bases; junction bases outside the gene matches: 5. This CDR3 spans 13 amino acids. From germline, CDR1 is SEHNR and CDR2 FQNEAQ (reference sequence). This CDR3 is CASSRGQDDEQYF. The CDR3 DNA is TGTGCCAGCAGCCGGGGACAGGACGACGAGCAGTACTTC.